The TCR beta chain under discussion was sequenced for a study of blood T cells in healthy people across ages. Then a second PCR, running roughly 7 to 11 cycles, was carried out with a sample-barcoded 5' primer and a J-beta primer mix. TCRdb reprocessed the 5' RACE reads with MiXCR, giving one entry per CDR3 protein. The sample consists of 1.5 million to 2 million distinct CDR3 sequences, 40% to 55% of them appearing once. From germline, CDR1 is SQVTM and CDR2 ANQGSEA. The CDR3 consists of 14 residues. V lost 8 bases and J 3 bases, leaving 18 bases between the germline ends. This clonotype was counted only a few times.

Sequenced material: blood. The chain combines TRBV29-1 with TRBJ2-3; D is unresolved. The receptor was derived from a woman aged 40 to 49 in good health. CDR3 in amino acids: CSLSVKTSTDTQYF. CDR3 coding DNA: TGCAGCCTTTCTGTGAAGACCTCAACAGATACGCAGTATTTT.